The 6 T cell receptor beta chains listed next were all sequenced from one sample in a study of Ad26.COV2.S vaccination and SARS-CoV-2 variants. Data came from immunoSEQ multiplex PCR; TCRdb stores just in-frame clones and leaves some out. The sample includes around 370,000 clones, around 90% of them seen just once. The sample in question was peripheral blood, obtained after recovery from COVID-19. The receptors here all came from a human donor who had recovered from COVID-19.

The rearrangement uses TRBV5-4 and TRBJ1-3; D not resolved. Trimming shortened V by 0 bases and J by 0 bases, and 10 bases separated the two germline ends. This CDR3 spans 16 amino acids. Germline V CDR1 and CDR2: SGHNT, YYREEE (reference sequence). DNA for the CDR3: TGTGCCAGCAGCTTGGAGAACAGACTCTCTGGAAACACCATATATTTT. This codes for CASSLENRLSGNTIYF.

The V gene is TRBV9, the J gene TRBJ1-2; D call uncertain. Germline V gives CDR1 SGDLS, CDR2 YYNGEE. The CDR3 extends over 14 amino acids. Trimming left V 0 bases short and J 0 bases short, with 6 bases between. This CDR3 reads CASSVARANYGYTF. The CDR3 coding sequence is TGTGCCAGCAGCGTAGCCAGAGCTAACTATGGCTACACCTTC.

The CDR3 DNA reads TGTGCCAGCAGCTCTACAAGTATTATGAACACTGAAGCTTTCTTT. As protein: CASSSTSIMNTEAFF. The V and J genes are TRBV5-4 and TRBJ1-1, with unresolved D. V gave up 3 bases and J gave up 0 bases, with 12 bases separating them. This CDR3 has 15 residues. Germline lookup yields CDR1 SGHNT and CDR2 YYREEE (reference sequence). The whole variable domain, filled in from reference TRBV5-4 and TRBJ1-1, reads ETGVTQSPTHLIKTRGQQVTLRCSSQSGHNTVSWYQQALGQGPQFIFQYYREEENGRGNFPPRFSGLQFPNYSSELNVNALELDDSALYLCASSSTSIMNTEAFFGQGTRLTVV.

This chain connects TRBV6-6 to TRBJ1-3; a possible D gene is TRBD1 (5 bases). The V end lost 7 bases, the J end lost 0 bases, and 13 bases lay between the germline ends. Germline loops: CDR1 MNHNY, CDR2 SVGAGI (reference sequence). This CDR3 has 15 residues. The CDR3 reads CASNLGGSSGNTIYF. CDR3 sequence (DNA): TGTGCCAGCAACTTGGGGGGGAGCTCTGGAAACACCATATATTTT.

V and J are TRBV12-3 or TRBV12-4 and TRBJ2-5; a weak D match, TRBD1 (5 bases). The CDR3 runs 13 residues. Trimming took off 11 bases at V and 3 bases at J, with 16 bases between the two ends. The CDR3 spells CAGGNWGEETQYF. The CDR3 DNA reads TGTGCCGGCGGTAATTGGGGCGAAGAGACCCAGTACTTC.

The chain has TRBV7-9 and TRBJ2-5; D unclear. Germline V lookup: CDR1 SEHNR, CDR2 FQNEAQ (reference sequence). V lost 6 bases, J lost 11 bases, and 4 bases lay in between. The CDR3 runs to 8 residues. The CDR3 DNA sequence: TGTGCCAGCAGTCTACAGTACTTC. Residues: CASSLQYF.